The TCR beta chain described here comes from a study of somatic mutations in cytotoxic T cells in rheumatoid arthritis. Measured with immunoSEQ multiplex PCR; TCRdb has only the in-frame clones, and not every one. The sample shows fewer than 20,000 clones, around 67% of them seen only once. Of note for this clone: Its antigen is not identified.

Whole-study findings and limits: Measured CD8+ T-cell clonality, a value compared between rheumatoid arthritis patients and age-matched healthy controls, did not differ significantly. No age-related increase in CD8+ clonality was seen in healthy controls, but one was seen in rheumatoid arthritis patients.

What was sequenced was CD8+ T cells sorted from blood. The sequence came from an adult with rheumatoid arthritis.

Written as DNA, the CDR3 is TGCGCCAGCAGCCCAGGGGGGGGCATGAACACTGAAGCTTTCTTT. This codes for CASSPGGGMNTEAFF. This chain uses TRBV4-1 with TRBJ1-1; 7 bases agree with TRBD1. CDR3 length equals 15 residues. The V and J ends lost 4 bases and 0 bases, in that order; junction bases with no gene match: 5. Per germline, CDR1 MGHRA and CDR2 YSYEKL.